These T cell receptor beta chains were read from a single sample in a study of T cells after somatic rescue of genetic block. Repertoires were generated with immunoSEQ multiplex PCR, while TCRdb's copy carries only in-frame clones and drops some. This repertoire shows fewer than 15,000 clones, around 72% found once; its top ten account for under 25%. Material for sequencing was peripheral blood mononuclear cells (PBMCs). The receptors derive from a boy younger than 18. Each CDR3 is given with its conserved first and last residue. The order of the fields is J gene, clone size, V gene, D gene, CDR3 protein, CDR3 DNA. A D gene is named only where the DNA matches it firmly. Size values are once, few and many counts, or a class for expanded clones, and some rows have none.

TRBJ1-3	NA	TRBV18	NA	CASSPPIGAGNTIYF	TGTGCCAGCTCACCACCTATCGGGGCAGGAAACACCATATATTTT
TRBJ2-1	once	TRBV9	NA	CASSPLEGSYNEQFF	TGTGCCAGCAGCCCCCTGGAGGGCTCCTACAATGAGCAGTTCTTC
TRBJ2-1	NA	TRBV14	TRBD2	CASSQDWGGSYNEQFF	TGTGCCAGCAGCCAAGATTGGGGGGGCTCCTACAATGAGCAGTTCTTC
TRBJ2-7	NA	TRBV11-3	NA	CASSLPHSGQYF	TGTGCCAGCAGCCTACCCCACAGTGGGCAGTACTTC
TRBJ1-1	NA	TRBV5-6	TRBD1	CASSLAGQGPVDTEAFF	TGTGCCAGCAGCTTGGCGGGACAGGGGCCGGTGGACACTGAAGCTTTCTTT
TRBJ2-6	NA	TRBV10-3	TRBD1	CAIGQGRAGANVLTF	TGTGCCATCGGACAGGGGAGGGCTGGGGCCAACGTCCTGACTTTC
TRBJ2-7	NA	TRBV2	TRBD1	CASSRGTGGIYEQYF	TGTGCCAGCAGTCGGGGGACAGGGGGTATCTACGAGCAGTACTTC
TRBJ1-1	few	TRBV6-5	NA	CASSYQGMNTEAFF	TGTGCCAGCAGTTACCAGGGAATGAACACTGAAGCTTTCTTT
TRBJ1-1	NA	TRBV19	NA	CASTNRANTEAFF	TGTGCCAGTACCAACAGGGCTAACACTGAAGCTTTCTTT
TRBJ2-5	NA	TRBV11-2	NA	CASSLKGGFQETQYF	TGTGCCAGCAGCTTAAAAGGGGGATTCCAAGAGACCCAGTACTTC
TRBJ2-3	NA	TRBV7-9	TRBD1	CASGGQGTTDTQYF	TGTGCCAGCGGGGGACAGGGGACGACAGATACGCAGTATTTT
TRBJ2-7	NA	TRBV28	NA	CASSTRGRSYEQYF	TGTGCCAGCAGTACGCGGGGGCGCTCCTACGAGCAGTACTTC
TRBJ1-2	NA	TRBV29-1	TRBD1	CSVLSGTGETYGYTF	TGCAGCGTTTTATCCGGGACAGGGGAAACCTATGGCTACACCTTC
TRBJ2-3	NA	TRBV9	TRBD1	CASSVRTGTSTDTQYF	TGTGCCAGCAGCGTAAGGACAGGGACTAGCACAGATACGCAGTATTTT